The 5 T cell receptor beta chains given below trace back to one sample, sequenced in a study of T-cell memory formation after mild COVID-19. MiXCR, applied by TCRdb to the 5' RACE reads, yields one record per CDR3 protein. The sample shows some 350,000 distinct CDR3 sequences, under 15% of them seen only once. Sequencing used PBMCs or a T cell subset sorted from them (not recorded which). These receptor sequences come from a man younger than 30 who had mild COVID-19 (a few samples of this study predate the infection). Cell type and time point are not known.

The chain has TRBV11-2 and TRBJ2-2; TRBD2 matches at 9 bases. CDR3 length: 13 residues. V was pared by 6 bases and J by 6 bases, with 2 bases of the junction left unmatched. Germline-derived CDR1 and CDR2 are SGHAT and FQNNGV. CDR3 region: CASRGLASGELFF. As DNA, the CDR3 is TGTGCCAGCAGGGGACTAGCCTCCGGGGAGCTGTTTTTT.

In its sample, this clonotype was seen a few times. This chain uses TRBV19 with TRBJ2-2, with a possible D match to TRBD2 (6 bases). The germline CDR1 and CDR2 sequences are LNHDA and SQIVND (reference sequence). V shed 1 base and J shed 5 bases, with 11 bases lying between them. CDR3 size: 15 residues. Here the CDR3 DNA reads TGTGCCAGTAGTATAGTGGCGGGGAGGACCGGGGAGCTGTTTTTT. Its protein product is CASSIVAGRTGELFF.

The V and J genes are TRBV6-4 and TRBJ2-6, with D unresolved. Trimming took off 0 bases at V and 0 bases at J, with 3 bases between the two ends. Looked up from germline, CDR1 is MRHNA and CDR2 is SNTAGT. The CDR3 covers 15 residues. The CDR3 DNA reads TGTGCCAGCAGTGACTCTAACTCTGGGGCCAACGTCCTGACTTTC. This codes for CASSDSNSGANVLTF.

This clonotype was seen a single time. The chain recombines TRBV12-3 or TRBV12-4 with TRBJ2-1; D remains ambiguous. CDR3 length equals 10 residues. The V gene lost 2 bases and the J gene lost 12 bases, with 5 bases spanning the gap. The CDR3 sequence: CASSLTGQFF. The CDR3 coding sequence is TGTGCCAGCAGTTTAACCGGGCAGTTCTTC.

The rearrangement joins TRBV4-3 to TRBJ1-1; D is possibly TRBD1 (6 bases). Germline V gene lookup returns CDR1 LGHNA and CDR2 YSLEER. V dropped 0 bases and J dropped 4 bases, with 15 bases sitting between them. This CDR3 comprises 16 residues. CDR3 in amino acids: CASSQDGGIGGTEAFF. The CDR3 DNA follows: TGCGCCAGCAGCCAAGATGGGGGCATTGGGGGCACTGAAGCTTTCTTT.